The 5 T cell receptor beta chains below come from one sample, sequenced in a study of blood T cell repertoires in COVID-19. Method: immunoSEQ multiplex PCR; TCRdb's copy keeps in-frame clones and lacks some. The sample has around 140,000 clones; more than 80% are singletons. Sequenced material: peripheral blood. These TCRs come from a man between 18 and 29 years old with COVID-19, enrolled during active disease.

The gene calls are TRBV9 and TRBJ2-2, with TRBD2 matching 8 bases. The CDR3 has 17 residues. The J segment lost 5 bases and the V segment lost 0 bases, leaving 9 bases of the junction unmatched. CDR1 is SGDLS and CDR2 is YYNGEE in the germline V gene. The chain's CDR3 is CASSVARSGRDTGELFF. CDR3 nucleotides: TGTGCCAGCAGCGTAGCGCGGAGCGGGAGAGATACCGGGGAGCTGTTTTTT.

This chain uses TRBV7-2 with TRBJ2-7, with 13 positions matching TRBD2. There are 15 residues in the CDR3. Unmatched junction bases numbered 7, after V lost 9 bases and J lost 2 bases. CDR1 SGHTA and CDR2 FQGNSA come from the germline V gene. The CDR3 sequence: CASRWTSGSAYEQYF. DNA of the CDR3: TGTGCCAGTAGGTGGACTAGCGGGAGCGCCTACGAGCAGTACTTC. Together with reference TRBV7-2 and TRBJ2-7, the CDR3 gives the full variable domain: GAGVSQSPSNKVTEKGKDVELRCDPISGHTALYWYRQSLGQGLEFLIYFQGNSAPDKSGLPSDRFSAERTGGSVSTLTIQRTQQEDSAVYLCASRWTSGSAYEQYFGPGTRLTVT.

The chain recombines TRBV5-1 with TRBJ2-2; 7 bases match TRBD1. The trim removed 5 bases at V and 0 bases at J, leaving 1 base unmatched. CDR3 length equals 14 residues. CDR1 is SGHRS, CDR2 YFSETQ, per germline. The CDR3: CASRGGPNTGELFF. The CDR3, as DNA: TGCGCCAGCAGAGGGGGCCCGAACACCGGGGAGCTGTTTTTT.

The rearrangement links TRBV4-3 to TRBJ2-7, with no clear D. Trimming shortened V by 0 bases and J by 3 bases, and 6 bases separated the two germline ends. Germline lookup yields CDR1 LGHNA and CDR2 YSLEER. CDR3 length: 13 residues. Written as DNA, the CDR3 is TGCGCCAGCAGCCAAGAGAGAGACTACGAGCAGTACTTC. Protein: CASSQERDYEQYF.

The chain links TRBV5-6 to TRBJ2-3, with 12 nucleotides matching TRBD1. Germline V gives CDR1 SGHDT, CDR2 YYEEEE. The CDR3 sequence is 16 residues long. The V segment lost 4 bases and the J segment 4 bases; nucleotides outside the gene matches: 7. CDR3 amino acids: CASSQLGQGAADTQYF. CDR3 coding DNA: TGTGCCAGCAGCCAATTGGGACAGGGGGCTGCAGATACGCAGTATTTT.